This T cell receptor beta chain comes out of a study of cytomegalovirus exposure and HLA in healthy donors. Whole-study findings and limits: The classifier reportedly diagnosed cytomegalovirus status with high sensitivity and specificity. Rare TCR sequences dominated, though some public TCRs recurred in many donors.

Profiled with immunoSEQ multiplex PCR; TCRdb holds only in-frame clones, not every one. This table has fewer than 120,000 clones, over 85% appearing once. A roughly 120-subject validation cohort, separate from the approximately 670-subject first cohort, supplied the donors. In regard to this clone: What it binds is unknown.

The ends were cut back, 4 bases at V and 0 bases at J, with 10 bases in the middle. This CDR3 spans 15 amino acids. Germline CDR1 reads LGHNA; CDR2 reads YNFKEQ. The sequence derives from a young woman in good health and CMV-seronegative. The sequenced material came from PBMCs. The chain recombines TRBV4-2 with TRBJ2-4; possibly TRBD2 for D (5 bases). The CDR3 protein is CASSRGLTAKNIQYF. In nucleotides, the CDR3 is TGTGCCAGCAGCCGAGGGCTCACAGCCAAAAACATTCAGTACTTC.